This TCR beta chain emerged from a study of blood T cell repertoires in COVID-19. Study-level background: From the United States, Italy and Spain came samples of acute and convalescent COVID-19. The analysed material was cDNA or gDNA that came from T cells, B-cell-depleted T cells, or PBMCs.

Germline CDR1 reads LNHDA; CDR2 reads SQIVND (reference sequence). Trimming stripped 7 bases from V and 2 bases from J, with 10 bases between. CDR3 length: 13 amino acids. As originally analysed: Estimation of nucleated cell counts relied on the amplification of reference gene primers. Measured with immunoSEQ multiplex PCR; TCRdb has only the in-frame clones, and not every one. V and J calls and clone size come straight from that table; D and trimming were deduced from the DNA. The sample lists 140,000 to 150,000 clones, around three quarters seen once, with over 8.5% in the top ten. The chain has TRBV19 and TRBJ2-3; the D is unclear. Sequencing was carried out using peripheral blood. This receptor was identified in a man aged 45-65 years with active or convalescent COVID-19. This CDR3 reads CASTHRFTDTQYF. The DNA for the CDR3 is TGTGCCAGTACCCATAGATTCACAGATACGCAGTATTTT.